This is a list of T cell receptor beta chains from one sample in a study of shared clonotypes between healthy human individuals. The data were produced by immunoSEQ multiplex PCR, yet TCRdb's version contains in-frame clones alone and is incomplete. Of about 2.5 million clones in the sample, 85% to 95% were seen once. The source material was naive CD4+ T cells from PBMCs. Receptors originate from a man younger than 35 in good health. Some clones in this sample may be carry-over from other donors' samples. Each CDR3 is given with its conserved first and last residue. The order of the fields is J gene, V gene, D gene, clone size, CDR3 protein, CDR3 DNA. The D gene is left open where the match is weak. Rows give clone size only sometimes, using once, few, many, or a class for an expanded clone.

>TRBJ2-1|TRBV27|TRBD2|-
CASRSGLAGVQFF
TGTGCCAGCCGGTCGGGACTAGCGGGAGTTCAATTCTTC
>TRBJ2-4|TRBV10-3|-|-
CAVRAPGNIQYF
TGTGCCGTCCGGGCCCCGGGGAACATTCAGTACTTC
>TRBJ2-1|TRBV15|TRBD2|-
CATFAGGNNEQFF
TGTGCCACCTTCGCGGGGGGGAACAATGAGCAGTTCTTC
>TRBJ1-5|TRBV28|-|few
CASSFRVWQPQHF
TGTGCCAGCAGTTTTCGGGTATGGCAGCCCCAGCATTTT
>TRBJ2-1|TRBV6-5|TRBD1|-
CASSQGARPYNEQFF
TGTGCCAGCAGTCAGGGGGCCCGGCCCTACAATGAGCAGTTCTTC
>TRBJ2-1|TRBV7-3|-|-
CASSPTWRGEQFF
TGTGCCAGCAGCCCCACATGGCGGGGTGAGCAGTTCTTC
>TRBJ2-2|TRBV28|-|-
CASSPQDRARSRRGAGELFF
TGTGCCAGCAGTCCCCAAGACCGGGCCAGGAGTCGGAGAGGGGCCGGGGAGCTGTTTTTT
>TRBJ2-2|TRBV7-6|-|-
CASSLGRGTGELFF
TGTGCCAGCAGCTTAGGCAGGGGCACCGGGGAGCTGTTTTTT
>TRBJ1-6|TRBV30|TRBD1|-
CAYRTGNNSPLHF
TGTGCCTATAGGACAGGCAATAATTCACCCCTCCACTTT
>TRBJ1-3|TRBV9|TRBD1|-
CASSRQGGSSGNTIYF
TGTGCCAGCAGCAGACAGGGTGGGAGCTCTGGAAACACCATATATTTT
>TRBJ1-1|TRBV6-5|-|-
CASITPQGRGTEASF
TGTGCCAGCATTACCCCTCAGGGCCGGGGCACTGAAGCTTCCTTT
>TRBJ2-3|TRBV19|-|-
CASSIGRGASTGRDTQYF
TGTGCCAGTAGTATTGGTCGGGGGGCATCGACTGGGCGGGATACGCAGTATTTT
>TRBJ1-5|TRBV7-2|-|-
CASSWDFQPQHF
TGTGCCAGCAGCTGGGATTTTCAGCCCCAGCATTTT
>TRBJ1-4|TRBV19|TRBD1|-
CASKRTGVEEKLFF
TGTGCCAGTAAAAGGACAGGGGTGGAAGAAAAACTGTTTTTT
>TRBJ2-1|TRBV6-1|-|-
CASSEVVEQFF
TGTGCCAGCAGTGAAGTGGTTGAGCAGTTCTTC
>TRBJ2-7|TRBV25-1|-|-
CASSESYSLHSGQYF
TGTGCCAGCAGTGAATCATACTCCCTCCATTCCGGGCAGTACTTC
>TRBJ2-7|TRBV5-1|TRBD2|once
CASSYVGTSGSGEQYF
TGCGCCAGCAGCTACGTGGGGACTAGCGGGAGTGGGGAGCAGTACTTC
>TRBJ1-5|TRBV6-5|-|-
CASSYQQSNQPQHF
TGTGCCAGCAGTTATCAACAGAGCAATCAGCCCCAGCATTTT
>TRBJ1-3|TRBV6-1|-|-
CASMWNSGNTIYF
TGTGCCAGCATGTGGAACTCTGGAAACACCATATATTTT
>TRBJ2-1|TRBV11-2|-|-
CASSGKVLPNNEQFF
TGTGCCAGCAGTGGTAAAGTCCTACCCAACAATGAGCAGTTCTTC
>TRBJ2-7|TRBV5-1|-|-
CASSLTEYEQYF
TGCGCCAGCAGCTTGACAGAGTACGAGCAGTACTTC
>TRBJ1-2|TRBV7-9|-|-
CASSLGFGVARQGYTF
TGTGCCAGCAGCTTAGGATTTGGGGTGGCACGACAGGGCTACACCTTC
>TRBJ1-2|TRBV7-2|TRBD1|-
CASSPRKGAHYGYTF
TGTGCCAGCAGCCCCCGGAAGGGGGCTCACTATGGCTACACCTTC
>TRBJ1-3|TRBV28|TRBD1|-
CASSSPGQPSSGNTIYF
TGTGCCAGCAGTTCTCCGGGACAGCCCAGCTCTGGAAACACCATATATTTT
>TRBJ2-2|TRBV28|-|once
CASSFLRSNTGELFF
TGTGCCAGCAGTTTCTTGCGGTCGAACACCGGGGAGCTGTTTTTT
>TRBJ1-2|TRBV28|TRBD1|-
CASSFTGGEGYGYTF
TGTGCCAGCAGTTTTACAGGGGGAGAGGGCTATGGCTACACCTTC
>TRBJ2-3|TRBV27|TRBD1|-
CASSLGTGLSTDTQYF
TGTGCCAGCAGTTTAGGGACAGGTTTGAGCACAGATACGCAGTATTTT
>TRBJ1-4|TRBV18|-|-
CASSAGTPASEKLFF
TGTGCCAGCTCGGCAGGAACCCCAGCAAGTGAAAAACTGTTTTTT
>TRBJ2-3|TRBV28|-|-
CASTSPGTDTQYF
TGTGCCAGCACCAGTCCTGGCACAGATACGCAGTATTTT
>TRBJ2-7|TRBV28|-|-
CASSLSNPGGRNEQYF
TGTGCCAGCAGTTTATCCAACCCCGGGGGGCGGAACGAGCAGTACTTC
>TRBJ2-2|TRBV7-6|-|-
CASSSQIKWLVNTGELFF
TGTGCCAGCAGCTCCCAAATTAAGTGGTTGGTCAACACCGGGGAGCTGTTTTTT
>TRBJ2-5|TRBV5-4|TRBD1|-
CASSLAARGYQETQYF
TGTGCCAGCAGCTTGGCTGCCAGGGGGTATCAAGAGACCCAGTACTTC
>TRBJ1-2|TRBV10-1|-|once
CASSRDTSNYGYTF
TGCGCCAGCAGTCGGGACACCTCTAACTATGGCTACACCTTC
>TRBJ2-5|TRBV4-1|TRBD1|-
CASSQPGTGYEAQYF
TGCGCCAGCAGCCAGCCCGGGACAGGGTATGAGGCCCAGTACTTC
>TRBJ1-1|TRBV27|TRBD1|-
CASSKMGQGGTEAFF
TGTGCCAGCAGTAAAATGGGACAGGGGGGCACTGAAGCTTTCTTT
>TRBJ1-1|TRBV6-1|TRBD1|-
CASSVGQGAEAFF
TGTGCCAGCAGTGTGGGACAGGGGGCTGAAGCTTTCTTT
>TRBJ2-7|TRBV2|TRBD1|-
CASRVGQGYYEQYF
TGTGCCAGCAGGGTGGGACAGGGGTACTACGAGCAGTACTTC
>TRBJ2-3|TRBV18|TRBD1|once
CASSGGQGGTDTQYF
TGTGCCAGCTCAGGAGGACAGGGGGGCACAGATACGCAGTATTTT
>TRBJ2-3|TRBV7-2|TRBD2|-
CASSLAEVREGTDTQYF
TGTGCCAGCAGCTTAGCGGAGGTGCGGGAGGGCACAGATACGCAGTATTTT
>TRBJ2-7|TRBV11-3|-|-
CASSQQGYEQYF
TGTGCCAGCAGCCAACAGGGTTACGAGCAGTACTTC
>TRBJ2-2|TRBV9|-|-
CASSRATGELFF
TGTGCCAGCAGCCGAGCTACCGGGGAGCTGTTTTTT
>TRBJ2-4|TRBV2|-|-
CASSEYGLAGSIQYF
TGTGCCAGCAGTGAATATGGTCTAGCCGGGAGCATTCAGTACTTC
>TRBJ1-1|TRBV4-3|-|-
CASSQEFGATEAFF
TGCGCCAGCAGCCAAGAGTTTGGGGCCACTGAAGCTTTCTTT
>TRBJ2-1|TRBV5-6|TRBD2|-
CASTRLAGAFANEQFF
TGTGCCAGCACTCGACTAGCGGGAGCGTTTGCAAATGAGCAGTTCTTC
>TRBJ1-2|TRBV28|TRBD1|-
CASSFGQGHYGYTF
TGTGCCAGCAGTTTCGGACAGGGACACTATGGCTACACCTTC
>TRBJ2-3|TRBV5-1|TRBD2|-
CASSTGLAGVSDTQYF
TGCGCCAGCAGCACGGGACTAGCGGGAGTGTCAGATACGCAGTATTTT
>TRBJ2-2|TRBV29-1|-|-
CSVEDIQAGNTGELFF
TGCAGCGTTGAAGACATCCAGGCCGGGAACACCGGGGAGCTGTTTTTT
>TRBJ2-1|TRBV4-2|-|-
CASSQDRAGAVFF
TGTGCCAGCAGCCAAGATCGTGCGGGGGCTGTGTTCTTC
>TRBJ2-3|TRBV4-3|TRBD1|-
CASSQDPGTGTRDTQYF
TGCGCCAGCAGCCAAGATCCGGGGACAGGGACACGGGATACGCAGTATTTT
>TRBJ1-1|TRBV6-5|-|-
CASSYRWGTGTEAFF
TGTGCCAGCAGTTATCGTTGGGGGACCGGCACTGAAGCTTTCTTT
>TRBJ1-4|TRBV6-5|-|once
CASALDRANEKLFF
TGTGCCAGCGCTCTGGACAGAGCTAATGAAAAACTGTTTTTT
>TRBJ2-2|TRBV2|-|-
CASQGPLNTGELFF
TGTGCCAGCCAAGGACCGCTGAACACCGGGGAGCTGTTTTTT
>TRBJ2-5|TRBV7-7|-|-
CASSANPLQETQYF
TGTGCCAGCAGCGCCAACCCCCTACAAGAGACCCAGTACTTC
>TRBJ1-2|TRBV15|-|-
CATSIEIGFQGGYTF
TGTGCCACCAGCATTGAAATCGGGTTCCAGGGGGGCTACACCTTC
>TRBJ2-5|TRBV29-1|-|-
CSYGPETQYF
TGCAGTTATGGGCCAGAGACCCAGTACTTC
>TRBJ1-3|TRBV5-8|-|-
CASSLGREGNTIYF
TGTGCCAGCAGCTTGGGTAGGGAGGGGAACACCATATATTTT
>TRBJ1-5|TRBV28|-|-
CASSFGAVPVNQPQHF
TGTGCCAGCAGTTTTGGGGCAGTACCGGTCAATCAGCCCCAGCATTTT
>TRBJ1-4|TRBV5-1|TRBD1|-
CASSFDRAGEKLFF
TGCGCCAGCAGCTTTGACAGGGCAGGAGAAAAACTGTTTTTT
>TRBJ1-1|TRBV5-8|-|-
CASSLIRGGAEAFF
TGTGCCAGCAGCTTGATACGGGGCGGTGCTGAAGCTTTCTTT